This TCR beta chain stems from a study of shared T cell receptors in the human thymus. This CDR3 has 15 residues. V was shortened by 9 bases and J by 4 bases, with 21 bases between the two germline ends. Per the germline V gene, CDR1 is WSHSY and CDR2 is SAAADI. Clones were read by immunoSEQ multiplex PCR, and TCRdb kept only the in-frame ones, dropping some. The sample lists some 720,000 clones, approximately 87% occurring once. These records were also assigned to another study, of human thymus T cells. That paper adds: Thymic repertoires overlap heavily among unrelated individuals, related research has reported.

The material sequenced was thymocytes. V is TRBV10-2 and J is TRBJ1-2; weak D call: TRBD1 (6 bases). This clonotype originated in a boy under three years old with a congenital heart defect. Here the CDR3 DNA reads TGCGCCAGTAGCGGGACACGCCCGCTTGGCTATGGCTACACCTTC. This codes for CASSGTRPLGYGYTF.